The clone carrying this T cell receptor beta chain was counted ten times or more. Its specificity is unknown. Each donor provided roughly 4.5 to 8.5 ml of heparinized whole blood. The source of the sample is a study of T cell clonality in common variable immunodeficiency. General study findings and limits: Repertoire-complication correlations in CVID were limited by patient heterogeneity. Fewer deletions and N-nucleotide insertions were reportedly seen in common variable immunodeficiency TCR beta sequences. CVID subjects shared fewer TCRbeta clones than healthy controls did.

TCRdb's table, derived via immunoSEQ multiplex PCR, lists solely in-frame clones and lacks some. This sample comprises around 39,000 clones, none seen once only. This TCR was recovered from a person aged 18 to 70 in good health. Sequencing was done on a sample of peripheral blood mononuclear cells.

Partial CDR3 DNA: TGTGCCAGCTCACCACCGGACAGGGGGCAAGAAAGTACTGAA. This translates into CASSPPDRGQESTE. The entire CDR3 sequence reads CASSPPDRGQESTEAFF. The rearrangement joins TRBV18 to TRBJ1-1; 11 bases line up with TRBD1. The CDR3 is cut off 3 residues early in the read; its end comes from the germline J gene. J gave up 5 bases and V 0 bases, and 8 bases lay outside the gene matches. CDR3 length: 17 amino acids. Per the germline V gene, CDR1 is KGHSH and CDR2 is LQKENI.